The 25 T cell receptor beta chains below all came from one sample that was sequenced in a study of blood T cells in healthy people across ages (dated by TCRdb to between 2014 and 2016). The library was made by 5' RACE. The reads were generated on an Illumina HiSeq 2500. A second roughly 6 to 11 cycle PCR used a sample-barcoded 5' primer and a J-beta primer mix. TCRdb took the public reads, trimmed them with fastp at Q25, ran MiXCR for clone calling and kept in-frame beta chains. Entries that share a CDR3 protein sequence are merged under the most common genes and DNA. This sample is represented by 750,000 to 1,000,000 distinct CDR3 sequences; around 29% of them were singletons. The biggest ten clones account for about 9.4% of the sample. This same sample was also part of a study on T cells of mothers and their children.

Material for sequencing was blood. The receptors derive from a middle-aged woman in good health.

The sample holds many counts of this clonotype. V usage is TRBV20-1 and J usage is TRBJ2-3; D is unclear. The CDR3 is 15 amino acids. Deletions cut 3 bases from V and 6 bases from J, with 19 bases between. Per germline, CDR1 DFQATT and CDR2 SNEGSKA (reference sequence). CDR3: CSARGPGPVGDTQYF. In DNA form, the CDR3 reads TGCAGTGCTAGGGGTCCCGGACCCGTCGGCGATACGCAGTATTTT.

Regarding this clonotype: A read error may explain this, as a much larger clone is one base away. This sequence joins TRBV6-1 and TRBJ2-1; possibly TRBD1 for D (5 bases). Germline lookup yields CDR1 MNHNS and CDR2 SASEGT. The V end was cut by 2 bases, the J end by 2 bases, with 7 bases between. This CDR3 has 14 residues. This chain's CDR3 is CASSEKGPYNEQFF. In DNA, the CDR3 is TGTGCCAGCAGTGAAAAGGGGCCCTACAATGAGCAGTTCTTC.

This chain links TRBV28 with TRBJ1-2; D gene unclear. Germline-derived CDR1 and CDR2 are MDHEN and SYDVKM. The CDR3 spans 14 residues. The V and J ends lost 3 bases and 8 bases respectively, with 16 bases between them. The CDR3: CASSFTQAARGYTF. For the CDR3, the DNA is TGTGCCAGCAGTTTTACCCAGGCCGCACGGGGCTACACCTTC.

The chain combines TRBV15 with TRBJ2-2, with D unresolved. Germline V lookup: CDR1 LNHNV, CDR2 YYDKDF (reference sequence). The CDR3 is 15 residues long. Trimming removed 2 bases at V and 0 bases at J, with 7 bases between. As DNA, the CDR3 is TGTGCCACCAGCAGACCAGAGTCGAACACCGGGGAGCTGTTTTTT. Protein: CATSRPESNTGELFF.

The V and J genes are TRBV9 and TRBJ1-4; 11 nucleotides agree with TRBD1. Germline loops: CDR1 SGDLS, CDR2 YYNGEE. The CDR3 has 17 amino acids. V was clipped by 3 bases and J by 5 bases; unmatched bases: 9. The CDR3 reads CASSAPGQGGGNEKLFF. The CDR3 DNA is TGTGCCAGCAGCGCCCCGGGACAGGGGGGTGGAAATGAAAAACTGTTTTTT. Full variable domain (remainder filled in from reference TRBV9 and TRBJ1-4): DSGVTQTPKHLITATGQRVTLRCSPRSGDLSVYWYQQSLDQGLQFLIQYYNGEERAKGNILERFSAQQFPDLHSELNLSSLELGDSALYFCASSAPGQGGGNEKLFFGSGTQLSVL.

This clonotype was detected many times. In DNA, the CDR3 is TGTGCCAGCAGCGACGGGACAGGGAGGGGTTTAAATGAGCAGTTCTTC. Translation gives CASSDGTGRGLNEQFF. The genes are TRBV7-3 and TRBJ2-1; TRBD1 agrees at 9 bases. CDR3 size: 16 residues. Per germline, CDR1 SGHTA and CDR2 FQGTGA. Trimming at V came to 5 bases and at J to 7 bases, leaving 12 bases not matched to a gene.

This clonotype was seen at least ten times. This chain joins TRBV5-1 and TRBJ2-1; D might be TRBD2 (5 bases). This CDR3 has 15 amino acids. Trimming pared 4 bases from V and 1 base from J, leaving 12 bases between. CDR1 and CDR2 from the germline V gene are SGHRS and YFSETQ. The CDR3 loop is CASSLLTRSYNEQFF. DNA for the CDR3: TGCGCCAGCAGCCTCCTTACTAGGTCCTACAATGAGCAGTTCTTC.

This clonotype has a handful of counts. The J gene is TRBJ2-3, the V gene TRBV7-6; 9 bases fit TRBD2. Trimming took 5 bases from V and 4 from J; bases not matched to a gene: 7. Germline V gene lookup returns CDR1 SGHVS and CDR2 FNYEAQ. The CDR3 covers 15 residues. The CDR3 DNA reads TGTGCCAGCAGCCCCCGGGGACTAGCAGCAGATACGCAGTATTTT. Its translation: CASSPRGLAADTQYF.

There are many counts of this clonotype. The gene calls are TRBV6-2 or TRBV6-3 and TRBJ2-7; no definite D call. Germline CDR1 is MNHEY and CDR2 is SVGEGT. There are 13 residues in the CDR3. Trimming stripped 0 bases from V and 3 bases from J, with 6 bases between. CDR3 DNA: TGTGCCAGCAGTTACTCCGCCGGCTACGAGCAGTACTTC. Its protein product is CASSYSAGYEQYF.

Regarding this clonotype: This may be a read error: a much more frequent sequence differs by one nucleotide. The chain links TRBV7-2 to TRBJ1-1, with D perhaps TRBD1 (5 bases). V shed 5 bases and J shed 0 bases, with 13 bases lying between them. CDR1 and CDR2 from the germline V gene are SGHTA and FQGNSA. The CDR3 has 15 residues. The CDR3, as DNA: TGTGCCAGCAGCCCACAGACGGGACTGAACACTGAAGCTTTCTTT. Translating it yields CASSPQTGLNTEAFF.

The chain links TRBV20-1 to TRBJ1-2; 9 nucleotides match TRBD1. The CDR3 runs to 13 residues. In germline, CDR1 is DFQATT, CDR2 SNEGSKA (reference sequence). Losses at the gene ends were 5 bases for V and 8 bases for J; bases not matched to a gene: 9. As DNA, the CDR3 is TGCAGTGCTTATCCGGGACAGGGCATGGGCTACACCTTC. It is translated as CSAYPGQGMGYTF.

This clonotype has a count of ten or more. The chain is built from TRBV15 and TRBJ2-7, with 9 bases matching TRBD1. This CDR3 contains 15 residues. Losses at the gene ends were 4 bases for V and 3 bases for J; bases not matched to a gene: 7. From germline, CDR1 is LNHNV and CDR2 YYDKDF (reference sequence). This CDR3 reads CATSKAGTGSYEQYF. DNA for the CDR3: TGTGCCACCAGCAAGGCCGGGACAGGGAGCTACGAGCAGTACTTC. The whole variable domain, remainder taken from reference TRBV15 and TRBJ2-7, is DAMVIQNPRYQVTQFGKPVTLSCSQTLNHNVMYWYQQKSSQAPKLLFHYYDKDFNNEADTPDNFQSRRPNTSFCFLDIRSPGLGDTAMYLCATSKAGTGSYEQYFGPGTRLTVT.

Details on this clonotype: A much more abundant neighbour one base away suggests this may be a read error. The chain couples TRBV10-3 to TRBJ2-1; TRBD1 matches 9 bases. The J call may be in error: the DNA end matches TRBJ2-7 better. Germline V lookup: CDR1 ENHRY, CDR2 SYGVKD. This CDR3 comprises 16 residues. The CDR3 loop is CATMDRGGSSYNEQYF. CDR3 DNA sequence: TGTGCCACGATGGACAGGGGCGGTAGCTCCTACAATGAGCAGTACTTC.

J is TRBJ2-5 and V is TRBV12-3 or TRBV12-4, with TRBD1 matching over 11 bases. Judging by the DNA end, TRBJ2-7 fits better; the J call may be wrong. This CDR3 region has 15 residues. This chain's CDR3 is CASSLAWDRGYEQYF. Written as DNA, the CDR3 is TGTGCCAGCAGTTTAGCTTGGGACAGGGGGTACGAGCAGTACTTC.

This clonotype was detected many times. This chain connects TRBV6-1 to TRBJ2-3; D perhaps matches TRBD2 (6 bases). The V end was cut by 7 bases, the J end by 4 bases, with 18 bases between. CDR1 is MNHNS, CDR2 SASEGT, per germline. The CDR3 length is 15 residues. CDR3 bases: TGTGCCAGCATTATCGGGACTTACTACTCAGATACGCAGTATTTT. It is translated as CASIIGTYYSDTQYF.

This chain connects TRBV7-2 to TRBJ2-3; TRBD1 is a possible D gene (5 bases). CDR3 length: 15 residues. The germline V gene has CDR1 SGHTA and CDR2 FQGNSA. Trimming left V 1 base short and J 3 bases short, with 11 bases between. The CDR3, as DNA: TGTGCCAGCAGCTTAGTCCGAAGGGGAACAGATACGCAGTATTTT. It translates to CASSLVRRGTDTQYF. Complete variable domain (other parts from reference TRBV7-2 and TRBJ2-3): GAGVSQSPSNKVTEKGKDVELRCDPISGHTALYWYRQSLGQGLEFLIYFQGNSAPDKSGLPSDRFSAERTGGSVSTLTIQRTQQEDSAVYLCASSLVRRGTDTQYFGPGTRLTVL.

This clonotype was detected ten times or more. This sequence joins TRBV27 and TRBJ2-7; no clear D gene. V was pared by 6 bases and J by 3 bases, with 12 bases between. The CDR3 runs to 13 residues. CDR1 is MNHEY, CDR2 SMNVEV, per germline (reference sequence). CDR3: CASSLSRGYEQYF. DNA for the CDR3: TGTGCCAGCAGCCTCTCGAGAGGCTACGAGCAGTACTTC.

This clonotype was counted many times. V usage is TRBV24-1 and J usage is TRBJ2-1; 11 positions match TRBD2. This CDR3 is built from 17 residues. V dropped 2 bases and J dropped 7; count of bases not matched to a gene: 9. Germline CDR1 KGHDR, CDR2 SFDVKD. The CDR3 DNA follows: TGTGCCACCAGTGATTATACTAGCGGGGGTACTCGGAATGAGCAGTTCTTC. This sequence encodes CATSDYTSGGTRNEQFF.

The genes are TRBV30 and TRBJ2-5; TRBD2 matches at 9 bases. The J call may not be correct, given that the DNA end is closer to TRBJ2-7. The germline V gene has CDR1 GTSNPN and CDR2 SVGIG (reference sequence). This CDR3 spans 13 amino acids. The CDR3 bases are TGTGCCTGGGAGCGGGGGGATAACTACGAGCAGTACTTC. Residues: CAWERGDNYEQYF.

Ten or more counts support this clonotype. A junction end diverges from the germline sequence, so it may reflect a read error. This chain links TRBV20-1 with TRBJ2-7; TRBD1 matches 7 bases. The CDR3 length is 13 residues. Per the germline V gene, CDR1 is DFQATT and CDR2 is SNEGSKA (reference sequence). CDR3 DNA sequence: TGCAGTGCGAGAGGGCAGGGGGACTACGAGCAGTACTTC. It encodes CSARGQGDYEQYF.

In regard to this clonotype: It is unclear where the CDR3 begins or ends on the DNA, so no DNA is shown, and the CDR3 is as TCRdb lists it. This chain's CDR3 is CASSTSGQGIKYNEQFF. V is TRBV12-3 or TRBV12-4 and J is TRBJ2-1; TRBD1 is taken as the D call from the table, unchecked against the DNA. The CDR3 has 17 residues if both end residues are counted.

Written as DNA, the CDR3 is TGCAGTGCTAAACCCCCTAGCGGACGCTACGAGCAGTACTTC. This codes for CSAKPPSGRYEQYF. This sequence joins TRBV20-1 and TRBJ2-7, with 7 bases that match TRBD2. V lost 4 bases, J lost 3 bases, and 9 bases stayed unmatched. The CDR3 is made up of 14 amino acids. Germline CDR1 reads DFQATT; CDR2 reads SNEGSKA (reference sequence).

Notes on this clonotype: A much more abundant neighbour one base away suggests this may be a read error. This chain links TRBV6-5 with TRBJ2-1, with TRBD1 as a possible D gene (6 bases). CDR1 MNHEY and CDR2 SVGAGI come from the germline V gene. V lost 2 bases and J lost 2, with 22 bases in between. The CDR3 has 19 amino acids. The CDR3, as DNA: TGTGCCAGCAGTTACCGACGCCCCATCCCCAGGGGAGCCTACAATGAGCAGTTCTTC. Protein: CASSYRRPIPRGAYNEQFF.

The CDR3 loop reads CASSPLTGGNQPQHF. DNA of the CDR3: TGTGCCAGCAGCCCTCTGACAGGGGGCAATCAGCCCCAGCATTTT. The rearrangement joins TRBV6-5 to TRBJ1-5; 8 nucleotides align to TRBD1. CDR1 is MNHEY and CDR2 is SVGAGI in the germline V gene. CDR3 size: 15 residues. V lost 6 bases, J lost 2 bases, and 6 bases stayed unmatched.

This chain uses TRBV12-3 or TRBV12-4 with TRBJ2-3; D is unresolved. CDR3 size: 12 residues. Trimming pared 5 bases from V and 4 bases from J, leaving 7 bases between. The CDR3 DNA is TGTGCCAGCAGTCCCCTTCCAGATACGCAGTATTTT. It yields the protein CASSPLPDTQYF.